A selection of T cell receptor beta chains follows, all from one sample in a study of blood T cell repertoires in COVID-19. TCRdb's table, derived via immunoSEQ multiplex PCR, lists solely in-frame clones and lacks some. The sample lists approximately 300,000 clones; 80% to 90% were seen once. The sample taken for sequencing was PBMCs or T cells enriched from blood (not recorded which). The receptor source for this set is a woman aged 25-40 years who had recovered from COVID-19. Both conserved end residues are part of each CDR3. Each record gives: J gene, D gene, clone size, V gene, CDR3 length, CDR3 DNA, CDR3 protein. The D gene is left open where the match is weak. Rows may omit the clone size; those that give it use once, few, many or a size class.

>TRBJ1-2|TRBD1|-|TRBV5-1|15
TGCGCCAGCAGCTTGACAGGGGCAGGGGGCTATGGCTACACCTTC
CASSLTGAGGYGYTF
>TRBJ1-6|TRBD1|-|TRBV5-1|14
TGCGCCAGCAGCCCGGGGACAGGTCGGTCACCCCTCCACTTT
CASSPGTGRSPLHF
>TRBJ1-2|-|-|TRBV18|14
TGTGCCAGCTCACTTCCGGTAAGGGAGAATGGCTACACCTTC
CASSLPVRENGYTF
>TRBJ2-3|TRBD2|once|TRBV9|18
TGTGCCAGCAGCGTACAGGGACTAGCGGGAGGTAGCACAGATACGCAGTATTTT
CASSVQGLAGGSTDTQYF
>TRBJ1-4|TRBD1|-|TRBV4-2|16
TGTGCCAGCAGCCAAGCCTCACAGGGGGCAAATGAAAAACTGTTTTTT
CASSQASQGANEKLFF
>TRBJ1-5|TRBD1|-|TRBV30|15
TGTGCCTGGAGTGGGACAGGCGCCCCGAATCAGCCCCAGCATTTT
CAWSGTGAPNQPQHF
>TRBJ2-2|-|-|TRBV19|15
TGTGCCAGTAGTATTGAACAGGGCGGTACCGGGGAGCTGTTTTTT
CASSIEQGGTGELFF
>TRBJ1-2|TRBD1|few|TRBV28|13
TGTGCCAGCAGTTTAGGGACAGTCTATGGCTACACCTTC
CASSLGTVYGYTF
>TRBJ2-5|TRBD2|-|TRBV5-1|17
TGCGCCAGCAGCTTGTCCGGGACTAGCGGCCCGGGAGAGACCCAGTACTTC
CASSLSGTSGPGETQYF
>TRBJ1-5|-|-|TRBV7-9|17
TGTGCCAGCAGCTTAGGAGTAGGAGGATTCGGCAATCAGCCCCAGCATTTT
CASSLGVGGFGNQPQHF
>TRBJ1-2|-|-|TRBV5-1|15
TGCGCCAGCAGCTTGGCCGTGACAGGCGACTATGGCTACACCTTC
CASSLAVTGDYGYTF
>TRBJ1-5|-|-|TRBV15|17
TGTGCCACCAGCAGAGAGGAGTCGGGGGGACGTGGGCAGCCCCAGCATTTT
CATSREESGGRGQPQHF
>TRBJ2-7|TRBD1|-|TRBV5-1|14
TGCGCCAGCAGCTTGGACAGGGGGTCCTACGAGCAGTACTTC
CASSLDRGSYEQYF
>TRBJ2-7|TRBD2|-|TRBV5-4|15
TGTGCCAGCAGCTCTAGCGGGGGGACTGCCTACGAGCAGTACTTC
CASSSSGGTAYEQYF
>TRBJ2-5|-|-|TRBV10-1|19
TGCGCCAGCAGTGAGTTTAGGAAGGCGACAGGATTTTTCAAAGAGACCCAGTACTTC
CASSEFRKATGFFKETQYF
>TRBJ1-2|-|-|TRBV19|18
TGTGCCAGTAGTATAGATCTGTTCACAGTAAGATCCTACTATGGCTACACCTTC
CASSIDLFTVRSYYGYTF
>TRBJ1-2|-|-|TRBV6-5|15
TGTGCCAGTCCCAGACTAGATCTCGACAGCTATGGCTACACCTTC
CASPRLDLDSYGYTF
>TRBJ1-6|TRBD1|-|TRBV5-4|15
TGTGCCAGCAGCGGGAAGGACAGGGCAAATTCACCCCTCCACTTT
CASSGKDRANSPLHF
>TRBJ2-3|TRBD2|-|TRBV27|22
TGTGCCAGCAGTTTCCACCTACCTTCCCCGGCTAGCGGGGGGCGCAACACAGATACGCAGTATTTT
CASSFHLPSPASGGRNTDTQYF
>TRBJ2-1|-|-|TRBV25-1|14
TGTGCCAGCAGTGAATTTACCAGATACAATGAGCAGTTCTTC
CASSEFTRYNEQFF
>TRBJ2-7|TRBD1|-|TRBV27|14
TGTGCCAGCAGGGGACAGGTGGGACAATACGAGCAGTACTTC
CASRGQVGQYEQYF
>TRBJ1-2|TRBD1|-|TRBV27|18
TGTGCCAGCCGCGGACAAAATAAGCGTGGGACAGAGATTTATGGCTACACCTTC
CASRGQNKRGTEIYGYTF
>TRBJ1-1|-|once|TRBV7-9|13
TGTGCCAGCAGCTTAGATCGCCGGTTTGAAGCTTTCTTT
CASSLDRRFEAFF
>TRBJ2-1|TRBD2|-|TRBV18|16
TGTGCCAGCTCTATTATCCCGGGACTAGCGAGCAATGAGCAGTTCTTC
CASSIIPGLASNEQFF
>TRBJ1-1|TRBD1|-|TRBV19|14
TGTGCCAGTAGGGGCGGGACAGCTAACACTGAAGCTTTCTTT
CASRGGTANTEAFF
>TRBJ2-5|TRBD2|-|TRBV6-5|13
TGTGCCAGCAGATCTAGCGGAATGGAGACCCAGTACTTC
CASRSSGMETQYF
>TRBJ2-7|-|-|TRBV4-1|14
TGCGCCAGCAGCAAAGGGGGGGTTTCCTACGAGCAGTACTTC
CASSKGGVSYEQYF
>TRBJ2-3|TRBD2|medium-sized|TRBV11-3|15
TGTGCCAGCAGCTTTAGCGGGGGTCTTACAGATACGCAGTATTTT
CASSFSGGLTDTQYF
>TRBJ2-2|-|-|TRBV11-3|16
TGTGCCAGCAGCTTAGATTCGCACAGTTTCCCCGGGGAGCTGTTTTTT
CASSLDSHSFPGELFF
>TRBJ1-1|-|-|TRBV5-6|15
TGTGCCAGCAGCTTGGCCGGGGGGCCGCGGACTGAAGCTTTCTTT
CASSLAGGPRTEAFF
>TRBJ1-1|-|-|TRBV5-4|14
TGTGCCAGCAGCATGGAACCTATGAACACTGAAGCTTTCTTT
CASSMEPMNTEAFF
>TRBJ2-2|TRBD1|-|TRBV28|17
TGTGCCAGCAGTCCCTTGGGACAGGGGTTTAGGACCGGGGAGCTGTTTTTT
CASSPLGQGFRTGELFF
>TRBJ2-2|TRBD1|once|TRBV5-4|15
TGTGCCAGCAAGATACGGGACAGGGACACCGGGGAGCTGTTTTTT
CASKIRDRDTGELFF
>TRBJ2-7|TRBD2|-|TRBV3-1/TRBV3-2|17
TGTGCCAGCAGCCAACGGGGGACTAGCGGGACTCCGGGCGAGCAGTACTTC
CASSQRGTSGTPGEQYF
>TRBJ2-7|TRBD1|-|TRBV6-5|14
TGTGCCAGCAGTTACGGGACAGGGGAGGACGAGCAGTACTTC
CASSYGTGEDEQYF
>TRBJ1-1|TRBD1|-|TRBV28|16
TGTGCCAGCAGTTTAACACAGGGGGCGGGCGGCACTGAAGCTTTCTTT
CASSLTQGAGGTEAFF
>TRBJ1-2|TRBD1|-|TRBV28|17
TGTGCCAGCAGTTTATGGCAACCGGGACAGGGGGCAAATGGCTACACCTTC
CASSLWQPGQGANGYTF
>TRBJ2-3|-|-|TRBV20-1|13
TGCAGTGCTAGTACGGGTTACACAGATACGCAGTATTTT
CSASTGYTDTQYF
>TRBJ2-1|TRBD2|-|TRBV4-1|15
TGCGCCAGCAGCCAAGATCAAGCGGGAGAGGATGAGCAGTTCTTC
CASSQDQAGEDEQFF
>TRBJ1-2|TRBD1|few|TRBV28|18
TGTGCCAGCAGTTTCACCCCTAGGACAGGGGTTATTAACTATGGCTACACCTTC
CASSFTPRTGVINYGYTF
>TRBJ1-1|-|-|TRBV15|17
TGTGCCACCAGCAGAGAGCGGCTCGGATCCTCGAACACTGAAGCTTTCTTT
CATSRERLGSSNTEAFF
>TRBJ1-2|-|-|TRBV19|17
TGTGCCAGTAGTTCCTACCGCCTGACAGGCCCCTCGGATGGCTACACCTTC
CASSSYRLTGPSDGYTF
>TRBJ2-1|-|-|TRBV7-3|16
TGTGCCAGCAGCTTAACTGGCGGGCTCTCCTACAATGAGCAGTTCTTC
CASSLTGGLSYNEQFF
>TRBJ1-1|TRBD1|-|TRBV28|13
TGTGCCAGCAGTACGACAGGGGGTAGAGGTGCTTTCTTT
CASSTTGGRGAFF
>TRBJ2-7|TRBD2|-|TRBV5-6|16
TGTGCCAGCAGCCAGAATCCGGGGGGTCCCTCCTACGAGCAGTACTTC
CASSQNPGGPSYEQYF
>TRBJ1-2|-|-|TRBV11-2|11
TGTGCCAGCAGCTTTATTATGGGCTACACCTTC
CASSFIMGYTF
>TRBJ1-1|-|few|TRBV6-5|12
TGTGCCAGCACCTATACGAACACTGAAGCTTTCTTT
CASTYTNTEAFF
>TRBJ2-3|-|-|TRBV7-9|15
TGTGCCACAGGGCTTTCCCTAACTAGCACAGATACGCAGTATTTT
CATGLSLTSTDTQYF
>TRBJ1-5|TRBD1|-|TRBV19|16
TGTGCCAGTAGTATCCTCCCGACAGGGGGCAATCAGCCCCAGCATTTT
CASSILPTGGNQPQHF
>TRBJ2-2|-|few|TRBV19|15
TGTGCCAGTAGTATGGGATACGACAGCACCGGGGAGCTGTTTTTT
CASSMGYDSTGELFF
>TRBJ1-2|-|once|TRBV7-6|16
TGTGCCAGCAGCTTAGTTACGGGGACCCCGGCGGGAGGCTACACCTTC
CASSLVTGTPAGGYTF
>TRBJ2-5|TRBD2|-|TRBV7-9|13
TGTGCCAGCAGACGGGAGGGGAAGGAGACCCAGTACTTC
CASRREGKETQYF
>TRBJ2-1|-|-|TRBV6-2/TRBV6-3|17
TGTGCCAGCAGTTACGAGGGAAGGTGGGAGGAGTTAAATGAGCAGTTCTTC
CASSYEGRWEELNEQFF
>TRBJ2-7|-|-|TRBV28|15
TGTGCCAGCAGTCCCCTGGGAGGCTTACCCTACGAGCAGTACTTC
CASSPLGGLPYEQYF